Sequencing of this T cell receptor beta chain was carried out in a study of T cell repertoires in ileal Crohn's disease. Study-wide background: About half received postoperative treatment, some 10 with thiopurines and roughly 20 anti-TNF.

Repertoires were generated with immunoSEQ multiplex PCR, while TCRdb's copy carries only in-frame clones and drops some. In the table there are roughly 8,700 clones, 85% of which are singletons. Time point given: inflamed ileum from the surgical specimen. This CDR3 spans 16 amino acids. Looked up from germline, CDR1 is LNHNV and CDR2 is YYDKDF (reference sequence). Trimming cost V 0 bases and J 1 base, with 13 bases left between them. Findings and caveats of the study: High-frequency clones were more common in sorted CD8 than CD4 cells.

As to this clone: What it binds is unknown.

This chain links TRBV15 with TRBJ2-7; a weak D match, TRBD2 (5 bases). This TCR came from an adult with Crohn's disease. What was sequenced was ileal tissue. The CDR3 loop reads CATSRDAADSSYEQYF. For the CDR3, the DNA is TGTGCCACCAGCAGAGACGCCGCGGACTCATCCTACGAGCAGTACTTC.